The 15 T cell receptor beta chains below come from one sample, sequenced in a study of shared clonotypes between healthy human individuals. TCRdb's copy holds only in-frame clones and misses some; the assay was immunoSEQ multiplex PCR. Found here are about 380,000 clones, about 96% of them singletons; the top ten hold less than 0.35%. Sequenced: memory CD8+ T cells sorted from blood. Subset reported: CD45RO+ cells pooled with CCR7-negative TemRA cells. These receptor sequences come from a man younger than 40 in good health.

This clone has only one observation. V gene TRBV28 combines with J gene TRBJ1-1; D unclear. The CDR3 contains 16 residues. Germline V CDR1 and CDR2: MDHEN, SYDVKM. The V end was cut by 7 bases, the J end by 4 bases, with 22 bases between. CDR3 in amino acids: CASIPQGRVWGTEAFF. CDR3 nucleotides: TGTGCCAGCATACCCCAAGGTCGGGTTTGGGGCACTGAAGCTTTCTTT.

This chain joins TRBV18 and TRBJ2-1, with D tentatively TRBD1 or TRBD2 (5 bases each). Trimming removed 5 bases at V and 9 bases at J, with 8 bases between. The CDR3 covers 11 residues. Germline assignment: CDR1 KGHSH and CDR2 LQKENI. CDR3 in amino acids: CASSSGTEQFF. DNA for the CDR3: TGTGCCAGCTCATCGGGGACTGAGCAGTTCTTC.

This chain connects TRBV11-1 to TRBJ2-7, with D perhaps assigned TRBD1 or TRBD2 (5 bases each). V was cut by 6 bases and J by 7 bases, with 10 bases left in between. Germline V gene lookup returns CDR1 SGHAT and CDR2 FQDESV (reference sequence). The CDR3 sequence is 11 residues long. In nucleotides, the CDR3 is TGTGCCAGCAGGGGGGTGCGAGAGCAGTACTTC. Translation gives CASRGVREQYF.

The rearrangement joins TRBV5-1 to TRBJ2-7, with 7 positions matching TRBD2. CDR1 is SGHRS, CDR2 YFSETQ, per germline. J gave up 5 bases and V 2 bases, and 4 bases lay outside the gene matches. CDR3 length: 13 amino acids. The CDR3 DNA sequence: TGCGCCAGCAGCTTAGCGGGATACGACGAGCAGTACTTC. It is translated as CASSLAGYDEQYF.

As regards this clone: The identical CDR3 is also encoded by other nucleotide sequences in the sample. The CDR3 nucleotides read TGTGCCAGCAGCTTGGACAGAGGGGGAAACACCATATATTTT. Translated, it gives CASSLDRGGNTIYF. The rearrangement links TRBV5-4 to TRBJ1-3, with D unresolved. The germline V gene has CDR1 SGHNT and CDR2 YYREEE (reference sequence). Trimming removed 0 bases at V and 4 bases at J, with 8 bases between. The CDR3 consists of 14 residues. The variable domain in full, completed from reference TRBV5-4 and TRBJ1-3, reads ETGVTQSPTHLIKTRGQQVTLRCSSQSGHNTVSWYQQALGQGPQFIFQYYREEENGRGNFPPRFSGLQFPNYSSELNVNALELDDSALYLCASSLDRGGNTIYFGEGSWLTVV.

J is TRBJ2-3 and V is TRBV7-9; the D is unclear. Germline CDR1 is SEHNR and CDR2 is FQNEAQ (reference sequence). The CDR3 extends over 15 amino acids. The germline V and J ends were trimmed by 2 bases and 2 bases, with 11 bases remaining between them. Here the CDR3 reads CASSLILHVTDTQYF. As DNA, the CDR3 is TGTGCCAGCAGCTTAATACTCCATGTCACAGATACGCAGTATTTT.

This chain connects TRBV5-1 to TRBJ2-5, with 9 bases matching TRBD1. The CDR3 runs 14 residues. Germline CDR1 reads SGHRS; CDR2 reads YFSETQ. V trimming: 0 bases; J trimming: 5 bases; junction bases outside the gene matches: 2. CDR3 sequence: CASSLEGTGETQYF. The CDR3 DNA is TGCGCCAGCAGCTTGGAGGGGACAGGGGAGACCCAGTACTTC.

DNA for the CDR3: TGTGCCAGCAGTCAGGGACAGCAGCCCCAGCATTTT. Its translation is CASSQGQQPQHF. V and J are TRBV6-7 and TRBJ1-5; TRBD1 aligns across 7 bases. TRBV6-7 carries the ORF label, with uncertain function. J gave up 7 bases and V 5 bases, and 2 bases lay outside the gene matches. This CDR3 spans 12 amino acids.

The CDR3 loop is CASSLGLVDGEQFF. The CDR3 DNA is TGCGCCAGCAGCTTGGGTTTAGTGGATGGTGAGCAGTTCTTC. This chain connects TRBV5-1 to TRBJ2-1; D remains unclear. Germline values: CDR1 SGHRS, CDR2 YFSETQ. CDR3 length: 14 amino acids. Between the trimmed V and J ends, which lost 0 bases and 9 bases, there was a span of 13 bases.

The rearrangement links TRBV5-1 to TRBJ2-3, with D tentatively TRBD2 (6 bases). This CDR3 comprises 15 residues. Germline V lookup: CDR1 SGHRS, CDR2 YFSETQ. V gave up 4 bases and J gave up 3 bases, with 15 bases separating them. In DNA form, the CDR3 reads TGCGCCAGCAGCGAAAAGCGGGCCGAGACAGATACGCAGTATTTT. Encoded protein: CASSEKRAETDTQYF.

Here the CDR3 reads CASSQAAGGTEAFF. The CDR3 DNA reads TGTGCCAGCAGCCAAGCGGCAGGGGGCACTGAAGCTTTCTTT. This chain uses TRBV9 with TRBJ1-1; TRBD1 matches at 7 bases. CDR3 length equals 14 residues. V was clipped by 4 bases and J by 4 bases; unmatched bases: 7. The germline CDR1 and CDR2 sequences are SGDLS and YYNGEE. The full variable domain, rest sourced from reference TRBV9 and TRBJ1-1, is DSGVTQTPKHLITATGQRVTLRCSPRSGDLSVYWYQQSLDQGLQFLIQYYNGEERAKGNILERFSAQQFPDLHSELNLSSLELGDSALYFCASSQAAGGTEAFFGQGTRLTVV.

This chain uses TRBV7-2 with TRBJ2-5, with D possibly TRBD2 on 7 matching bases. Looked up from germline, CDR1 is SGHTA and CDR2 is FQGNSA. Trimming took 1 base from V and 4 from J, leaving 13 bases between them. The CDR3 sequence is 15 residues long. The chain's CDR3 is CASSLGGGARETQYF. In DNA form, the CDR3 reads TGTGCCAGCAGCTTAGGAGGGGGGGCTAGAGAGACCCAGTACTTC.

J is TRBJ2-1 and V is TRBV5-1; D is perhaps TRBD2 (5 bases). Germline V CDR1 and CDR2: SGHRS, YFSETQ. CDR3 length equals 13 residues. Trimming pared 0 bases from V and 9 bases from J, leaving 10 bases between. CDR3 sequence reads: CASSLVAGGEQFF. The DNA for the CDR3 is TGCGCCAGCAGCTTGGTGGCGGGCGGTGAGCAGTTCTTC.

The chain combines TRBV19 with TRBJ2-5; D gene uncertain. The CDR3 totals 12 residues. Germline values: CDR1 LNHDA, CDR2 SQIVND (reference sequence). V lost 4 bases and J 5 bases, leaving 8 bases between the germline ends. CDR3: CASSTGWETQYF. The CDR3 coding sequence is TGTGCCAGTAGTACGGGTTGGGAGACCCAGTACTTC.

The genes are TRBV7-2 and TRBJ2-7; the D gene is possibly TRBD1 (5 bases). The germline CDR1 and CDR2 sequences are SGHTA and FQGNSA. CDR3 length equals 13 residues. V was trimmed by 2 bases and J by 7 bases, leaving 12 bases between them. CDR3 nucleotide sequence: TGTGCCAGCAGCTTACCGGACATAAGAGAGCAGTACTTC. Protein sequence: CASSLPDIREQYF.